This TCR beta chain derives from a study of blood T cell repertoires in COVID-19. The CDR3 contains 16 residues. Germline V gene sequence: CDR1 KGHSH, CDR2 LQKENI. The V gene end was trimmed by 3 bases and the J gene end by 6 bases; junction bases not matched to a gene: 5. Generated by immunoSEQ multiplex PCR, the TCRdb table keeps only in-frame clones and is missing some. Of tens of thousands of clones in the sample, approximately 90% are singletons; the top ten hold about 2%. This clonotype originated in a man between 45 and 60 years old with acute or convalescent COVID-19. The V gene is TRBV18, the J gene TRBJ2-2, with 12 bases that match TRBD2. Sequenced: peripheral blood. In nucleotides, the CDR3 is TGTGCCAGCTCACCGACTAGCGGGAGAAGAGCCGGGGAGCTGTTTTTT. It translates to CASSPTSGRRAGELFF. The complete variable domain, with remaining parts taken from reference TRBV18 and TRBJ2-2, reads NAGVMQNPRHLVRRRGQEARLRCSPMKGHSHVYWYRQLPEEGLKFMVYLQKENIIDESGMPKERFSAEFPKEGPSILRIQQVVRGDSAAYFCASSPTSGRRAGELFFGEGSRLTVL.